The 28 T cell receptor beta chains below were found in one sample sequenced in a study of post-analysis software for immune sequencing data. Study observations and caveats: In patients, TRBV5-6, TRBV5-1 and TRBV20-1 belonged to roughly five TRBV segments found more frequently than in controls.

Every TCR beta cDNA library bore unique molecular identifiers. TCRdb redid the calling of the PCR reads with MiXCR, one entry per CDR3 protein. The sample includes about 770,000 distinct CDR3 sequences, 35% to 55% of them seen just once. These receptors have no known antigen. Specimen: blood. The receptors here all came from a girl under 18 with multiple sclerosis.

The V and J genes are TRBV6-5 and TRBJ2-7, with 9 bases lining up with TRBD1. This CDR3 is 14 amino acids long. CDR1 is MNHEY, CDR2 SVGAGI, per germline. V was pared by 2 bases and J by 5 bases, with 4 bases of the junction left unmatched. The CDR3 spells CASSYNRGRDEQYF. As DNA, the CDR3 is TGTGCCAGCAGTTACAACAGGGGGCGGGACGAGCAGTACTTC.

The chain links TRBV20-1 to TRBJ2-5; 7 bases agree with TRBD2. With 0 bases clipped from V and 1 base from J, the junction kept 5 bases outside the gene matches. Germline V gives CDR1 DFQATT, CDR2 SNEGSKA (reference sequence). The CDR3 has 15 residues. The CDR3 nucleotides read TGCAGTGCTAGAGATCGTGGGAGGGCCCAAGAGACCCAGTACTTC. This gives the protein CSARDRGRAQETQYF.

V is TRBV7-2 and J is TRBJ2-7; D might be TRBD1 or TRBD2, each matching 5 bases. V dropped 0 bases and J dropped 6 bases, with 12 bases sitting between them. Germline CDR1 reads SGHTA; CDR2 reads FQGNSA. The CDR3 extends over 14 amino acids. CDR3 bases: TGTGCCAGCAGCTTAGCGGGGACCCTGCTCGAGCAGTACTTC. This encodes CASSLAGTLLEQYF. The variable domain in full, with the rest retrieved from reference TRBV7-2 and TRBJ2-7, is GAGVSQSPSNKVTEKGKDVELRCDPISGHTALYWYRQSLGQGLEFLIYFQGNSAPDKSGLPSDRFSAERTGGSVSTLTIQRTQQEDSAVYLCASSLAGTLLEQYFGPGTRLTVT.

The chain has TRBV2 and TRBJ2-3, with 7 nucleotides matching TRBD1. Germline values: CDR1 SNHLY, CDR2 FYNNEI. The CDR3 totals 15 residues. With 8 bases clipped from V and 5 bases from J, the junction kept 13 bases outside the gene matches. CDR3 nucleotide sequence: TGTGCCAGCCCATTGATAGGGGGCGCAGAAGATACGCAGTATTTT. It specifies CASPLIGGAEDTQYF.

This chain links TRBV20-1 with TRBJ2-1; weak D call: TRBD2 (7 bases). The V and J ends lost 3 bases and 6 bases respectively, with 15 bases between them. Germline V gives CDR1 DFQATT, CDR2 SNEGSKA (reference sequence). CDR3 size: 14 residues. DNA of the CDR3: TGCAGTGCTAGTGGGGGGGCTCTTATCAATGAGCAGTTCTTC. The encoded protein is CSASGGALINEQFF.

This clonotype was counted between two and nine times. The chain links TRBV28 to TRBJ2-1; TRBD2 matches 14 bases. Germline trimming cut 4 bases from V and 6 bases from J; bases unmatched to any gene: 8. Per germline, CDR1 MDHEN and CDR2 SYDVKM. This CDR3 has 17 residues. The CDR3 sequence: CASSSGLAGGSSNEQFF. The CDR3, as DNA: TGTGCCAGCAGTTCCGGACTAGCGGGAGGAAGTAGCAATGAGCAGTTCTTC. Complete variable domain (other parts from reference TRBV28 and TRBJ2-1): DVKVTQSSRYLVKRTGEKVFLECVQDMDHENMFWYRQDPGLGLRLIYFSYDVKMKEKGDIPEGYSVSREKKERFSLILESASTNQTSMYLCASSSGLAGGSSNEQFFGPGTRLTVL.

In this sample, this clonotype turned up a few times. The rearrangement links TRBV5-5 to TRBJ1-5; maybe TRBD1 (5 bases). V was trimmed by 3 bases and J by 6 bases, leaving 13 bases between them. The V gene's germline CDR1 is SGHKS and CDR2 YYEKEE (reference sequence). This CDR3 has 14 residues. The DNA for the CDR3 is TGTGCCAGCAGCTGTGCAGGGCTCGGTCAGCCCCAGCATTTT. Protein: CASSCAGLGQPQHF. The variable domain in full, completed from reference TRBV5-5 and TRBJ1-5, reads DAGVTQSPTHLIKTRGQQVTLRCSPISGHKSVSWYQQVLGQGPQFIFQYYEKEERGRGNFPDRFSARQFPNYSSELNVNALLLGDSALYLCASSCAGLGQPQHFGDGTRLSIL.

This clonotype was picked up a small number of times. V and J are TRBV2 and TRBJ1-2; maybe TRBD1 (6 bases). The V gene's germline CDR1 is SNHLY and CDR2 FYNNEI. The CDR3 sequence is 14 residues long. Between the trimmed V and J ends, which lost 3 bases and 4 bases, there was a span of 12 bases. CDR3 loop: CASSDSSRGYGYTF. Written as DNA, the CDR3 is TGTGCCAGCAGTGATTCGTCCAGGGGCTATGGCTACACCTTC.

The rearrangement links TRBV28 to TRBJ2-7; TRBD1 matches at 8 bases. Germline CDR1 reads MDHEN; CDR2 reads SYDVKM. The junction had 3 bases not matched to a gene; V was cut back by 8 bases and J by 3 bases. The CDR3 is 12 amino acids. DNA of the CDR3: TGTGCCAGCGCCGGGACAGGCTACGAGCAGTACTTC. As protein: CASAGTGYEQYF. Full variable domain (rest looked up from reference TRBV28 and TRBJ2-7): DVKVTQSSRYLVKRTGEKVFLECVQDMDHENMFWYRQDPGLGLRLIYFSYDVKMKEKGDIPEGYSVSREKKERFSLILESASTNQTSMYLCASAGTGYEQYFGPGTRLTVT.

CDR3 coding DNA: TGCAGCGTTGGGGTAGGGAAGAATGGCTACACCTTC. This sequence encodes CSVGVGKNGYTF. The V gene is TRBV29-1, the J gene TRBJ1-2; D remains unclear. In germline, CDR1 is SQVTM, CDR2 ANQGSEA. V lost 4 bases to trimming and J lost 6 bases, with 12 bases between them. There are 12 residues in the CDR3.

This clonotype was recorded a few times. V gene TRBV27 combines with J gene TRBJ1-5; 11 nucleotides line up with TRBD1. The V gene end was trimmed by 3 bases and the J gene end by 2 bases; junction bases not matched to a gene: 9. Germline assignment: CDR1 MNHEY and CDR2 SMNVEV (reference sequence). The CDR3 is made up of 18 amino acids. CDR3 in DNA: TGTGCCAGCAGTTTCGTCCGTGGACAGGGGGCTGGCAATCAGCCCCAGCATTTT. This codes for CASSFVRGQGAGNQPQHF.

Only a few counts were recorded for this clonotype. The V and J genes are TRBV20-1 and TRBJ2-7, with D hard to call. This CDR3 region has 13 residues. Germline V gene lookup returns CDR1 DFQATT and CDR2 SNEGSKA (reference sequence). V lost 3 bases and J lost 0, with 9 bases in between. CDR3: CSARDENSYEQYF. The CDR3, as DNA: TGCAGTGCTAGGGATGAAAACTCCTACGAGCAGTACTTC.

The V call is TRBV5-1, the J call TRBJ2-3; D perhaps matches TRBD1 (5 bases). The CDR3 is 16 residues long. Germline CDR1 is SGHRS and CDR2 is YFSETQ. The V gene lost 0 bases and the J gene lost 0 bases, with 11 bases spanning the gap. DNA of the CDR3: TGCGCCAGCAGCTTGGAGGCAGGGCCTAGCACAGATACGCAGTATTTT. Its protein is CASSLEAGPSTDTQYF.

The gene calls are TRBV7-8 and TRBJ1-2; D call uncertain. V lost 1 base and J 2 bases, leaving 14 bases between the germline ends. The germline V gene encodes CDR1 SGHVS and CDR2 FQNEAQ. CDR3 length equals 16 residues. This CDR3 reads CASSLDVGKGNYGYTF. The CDR3 DNA reads as TGTGCCAGCAGCTTAGATGTCGGGAAGGGAAACTATGGCTACACCTTC.

The J gene is TRBJ2-5, the V gene TRBV9; TRBD1 might be the D (6 bases). V lost 0 bases and J lost 5, with 14 bases in between. CDR1 is SGDLS, CDR2 YYNGEE, per germline. The CDR3 contains 15 residues. The CDR3 DNA is TGTGCCAGCAGCGTAGAAGGGGGAGAACGGGAGACCCAGTACTTC. Translation gives CASSVEGGERETQYF. Together with reference TRBV9 and TRBJ2-5, the CDR3 gives the full variable domain: DSGVTQTPKHLITATGQRVTLRCSPRSGDLSVYWYQQSLDQGLQFLIQYYNGEERAKGNILERFSAQQFPDLHSELNLSSLELGDSALYFCASSVEGGERETQYFGPGTRLLVL.

CDR3 sequence: CASSQSWGSTDTQYF. The CDR3 nucleotides are TGTGCCAGCAGCCAGAGTTGGGGCAGCACAGATACGCAGTATTTT. This chain uses TRBV14 with TRBJ2-3; perhaps TRBD1 as D (5 bases). Germline V gene sequence: CDR1 SGHDN, CDR2 FVKESK. The CDR3 consists of 15 residues. V was pared by 3 bases and J by 0 bases, with 10 bases between.

V is TRBV7-9 and J is TRBJ2-5, with no clear D. Germline lookup yields CDR1 SEHNR and CDR2 FQNEAQ (reference sequence). CDR3 size: 14 residues. The V gene lost 1 base and the J gene lost 5 bases, with 11 bases spanning the gap. The CDR3 DNA reads TGTGCCAGCAGCTTAGAGTTGACCGGGGAGACCCAGTACTTC. It codes for CASSLELTGETQYF.

The chain links TRBV10-3 to TRBJ2-5, with D uncertain. Looked up from germline, CDR1 is ENHRY and CDR2 is SYGVKD. This CDR3 is 13 amino acids long. Trimming removed 2 bases at V and 3 bases at J, with 7 bases between. CDR3 loop: CAISEVMEETQYF. The CDR3 DNA reads TGTGCCATCAGTGAGGTTATGGAAGAGACCCAGTACTTC.

The chain is built from TRBV12-3 or TRBV12-4 and TRBJ1-5, with D perhaps TRBD1 (5 bases). V was pared by 4 bases and J by 8 bases, with 12 bases between. This CDR3 spans 13 amino acids. CDR3 DNA: TGTGCCAGCAGTTACCCGGGACGAGAGCCCCAGCATTTT. Residues: CASSYPGREPQHF.

The J gene is TRBJ2-6, the V gene TRBV10-1; D not resolved. CDR1 and CDR2 from the germline V gene are WNHNN and SYGVQD (reference sequence). V shed 8 bases and J shed 10 bases, with 6 bases lying between them. The CDR3 consists of 10 residues. The CDR3 sequence is CASGINVLTF. CDR3 coding DNA: TGCGCCAGCGGGATAAACGTCCTGACTTTC.

This chain links TRBV29-1 with TRBJ1-2; D is undetermined. Germline V gene data show CDR1 as SQVTM and CDR2 as ANQGSEA. CDR3 size: 14 residues. The V gene lost 2 bases and the J gene lost 1 base, with 11 bases spanning the gap. CDR3 sequence: CSVEFVGRNYGYTF. In nucleotides, the CDR3 is TGCAGCGTTGAATTTGTAGGGCGTAACTATGGCTACACCTTC.

The V call is TRBV6-5, the J call TRBJ1-1; the match to TRBD1 covers 7 bases. V lost 7 bases and J lost 5; bases outside the gene matches: 10. This CDR3 comprises 14 residues. The V gene's germline CDR1 is MNHEY and CDR2 SVGAGI. The CDR3 protein is CASKAGGGFTEAFF. The CDR3 coding sequence is TGTGCCAGCAAGGCAGGGGGTGGGTTTACTGAAGCTTTCTTT.

The chain links TRBV6-2 or TRBV6-3 to TRBJ2-1; no clear D gene. V gave up 0 bases and J gave up 5 bases, with 5 bases separating them. CDR1 is MNHEY and CDR2 is SVGEGT in the germline V gene. The CDR3 consists of 13 residues. The CDR3 nucleotides are TGTGCCAGCAGTTACTCCTGGCACAATGAGCAGTTCTTC. Translation: CASSYSWHNEQFF.

This chain joins TRBV29-1 and TRBJ1-1; the D gene is possibly TRBD1 (6 bases). The CDR3 consists of 15 residues. V lost 1 base to trimming and J lost 5 bases, with 17 bases between them. Germline V gene sequence: CDR1 SQVTM, CDR2 ANQGSEA. CDR3: CSVEGGRWGRTEAFF. The CDR3 region has the DNA TGCAGCGTTGAAGGGGGGCGTTGGGGGAGGACTGAAGCTTTCTTT.

The chain couples TRBV24-1 to TRBJ2-1; D ambiguous. Germline loops: CDR1 KGHDR, CDR2 SFDVKD. V was trimmed by 1 base and J by 10 bases, leaving 10 bases between them. The CDR3 runs to 13 residues. CDR3 protein: CATSDLRVGEQFF. As DNA, the CDR3 is TGTGCCACCAGTGATTTAAGGGTGGGGGAGCAGTTCTTC.

This chain connects TRBV5-5 to TRBJ1-1; D gene uncertain. V lost 6 bases and J 7 bases, leaving 10 bases between the germline ends. The CDR3 covers 11 residues. The V gene's germline CDR1 is SGHKS and CDR2 YYEKEE (reference sequence). The CDR3 sequence: CASTDGYEAFF. CDR3 nucleotide sequence: TGTGCCAGCACTGACGGGTATGAAGCTTTCTTT.

This clonotype was picked up a small number of times. The rearrangement joins TRBV6-5 to TRBJ2-1, with D maybe TRBD2 (6 bases). The V and J ends lost 8 bases and 10 bases respectively, with 27 bases between them. The CDR3 consists of 16 residues. The germline V gene has CDR1 MNHEY and CDR2 SVGAGI. The CDR3 sequence: CASSRGGGSAIREQFF. The CDR3 DNA is TGTGCCAGCTCCCGAGGTGGGGGGAGCGCGATCAGGGAGCAGTTCTTC.

The gene calls are TRBV5-5 and TRBJ1-4, with D hard to call. The CDR3 spans 13 residues. Trimming took off 0 bases at V and 13 bases at J, with 13 bases between the two ends. CDR1 and CDR2 (germline): SGHKS, YYEKEE (reference sequence). DNA for the CDR3: TGTGCCAGCAGCTTGGACCTGCTAGACCGACTGTTTTTT. This gives the protein CASSLDLLDRLFF.